This TCR beta chain was recovered during a study of blood T cells in healthy people across ages. Study outcomes and limitations: Among T cells, TCR beta diversity per million cells dropped roughly linearly as age rose.

The CDR3 has 15 residues. J lost 0 bases, V lost 2 bases, and 2 bases had no gene match. Germline CDR1 and CDR2: MDHEN and SYDVKM. Notes on this clonotype: As yet, its antigen is unknown.

Per-sample PBMC isolation yielded at least 7 million cells. Then a second PCR, running about 6 to 11 cycles, was carried out with a sample-barcoded 5' primer and a J-beta primer mix. TCRdb reanalysed the 5' RACE reads using MiXCR and keeps one entry per CDR3 protein. Among fewer than 1,200,000 distinct CDR3 sequences, 25% were seen once, and the ten largest hold around 0.7%. In addition, the sample was reused for a study of T cells of mothers and their children. That report adds: Slightly higher but non-significant overlap marked related mother-child pairs versus unrelated pairs.

The sequence was obtained from a girl aged 2 to 10 in good health. Material: blood. V is TRBV28 and J is TRBJ2-7; 9 positions match TRBD2. The CDR3 nucleotides read TGTGCCAGCAGTTTACTAGCGGGACCCTCCTACGAGCAGTACTTC. Its protein product is CASSLLAGPSYEQYF.